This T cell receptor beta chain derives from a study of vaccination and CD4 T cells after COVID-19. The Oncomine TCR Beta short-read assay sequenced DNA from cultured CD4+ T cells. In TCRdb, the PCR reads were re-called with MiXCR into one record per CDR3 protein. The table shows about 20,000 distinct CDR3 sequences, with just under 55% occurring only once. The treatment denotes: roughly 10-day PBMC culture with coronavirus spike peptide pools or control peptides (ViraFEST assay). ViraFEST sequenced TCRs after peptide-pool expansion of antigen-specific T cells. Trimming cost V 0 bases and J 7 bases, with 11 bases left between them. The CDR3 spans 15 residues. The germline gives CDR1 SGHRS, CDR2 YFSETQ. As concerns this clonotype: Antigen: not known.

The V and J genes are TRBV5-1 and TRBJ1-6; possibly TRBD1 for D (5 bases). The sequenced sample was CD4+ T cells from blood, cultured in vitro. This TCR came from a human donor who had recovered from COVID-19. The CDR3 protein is CASSLGGEGNSPLHF. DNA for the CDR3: TGCGCCAGCAGCTTGGGAGGAGAGGGGAATTCACCCCTCCACTTT.